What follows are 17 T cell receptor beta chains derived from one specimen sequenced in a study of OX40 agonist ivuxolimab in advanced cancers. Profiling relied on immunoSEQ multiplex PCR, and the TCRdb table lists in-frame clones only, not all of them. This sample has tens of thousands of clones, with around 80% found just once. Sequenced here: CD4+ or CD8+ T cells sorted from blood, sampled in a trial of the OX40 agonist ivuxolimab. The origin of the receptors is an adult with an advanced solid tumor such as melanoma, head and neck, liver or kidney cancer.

CDR3 coding DNA: TGTGCCAGCAGTTTATTAGCAGGGCGTAATGGCTACACCTTC. The encoded protein is CASSLLAGRNGYTF. The rearrangement joins TRBV28 to TRBJ1-2, with D possibly being TRBD1 (5 bases). The CDR3 runs to 14 residues. Looked up from germline, CDR1 is MDHEN and CDR2 is SYDVKM. V was shortened by 1 base and J by 6 bases, with 12 bases between the two germline ends.

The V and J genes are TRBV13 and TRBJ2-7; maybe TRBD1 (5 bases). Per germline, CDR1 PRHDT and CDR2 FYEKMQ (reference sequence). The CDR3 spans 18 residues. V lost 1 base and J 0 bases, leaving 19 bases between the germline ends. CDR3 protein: CASSLEYTGEESSYEQYF. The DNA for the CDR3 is TGTGCCAGCAGCTTAGAATACACAGGAGAAGAAAGCTCCTACGAGCAGTACTTC. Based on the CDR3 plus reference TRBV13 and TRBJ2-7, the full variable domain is AAGVIQSPRHLIKEKRETATLKCYPIPRHDTVYWYQQGPGQDPQFLISFYEKMQSDKGSIPDRFSAQQFSDYHSELNMSSLELGDSALYFCASSLEYTGEESSYEQYFGPGTRLTVT.

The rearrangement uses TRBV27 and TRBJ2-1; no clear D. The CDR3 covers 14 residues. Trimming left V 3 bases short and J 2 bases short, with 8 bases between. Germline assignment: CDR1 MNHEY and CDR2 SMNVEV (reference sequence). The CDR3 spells CASSLIGTYNEQFF. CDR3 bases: TGTGCCAGCAGTTTGATAGGGACCTACAATGAGCAGTTCTTC.

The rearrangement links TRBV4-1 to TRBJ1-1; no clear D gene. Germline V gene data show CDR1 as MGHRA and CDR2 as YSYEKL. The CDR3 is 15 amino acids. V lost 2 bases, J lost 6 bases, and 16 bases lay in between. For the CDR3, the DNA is TGCGCCAGCAGCCAACTGGACGGGAAAGACTCTGAAGCTTTCTTT. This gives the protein CASSQLDGKDSEAFF.

The CDR3 bases are TGTGCCAGCAGTTTATTAGGGGACACTGAAGCTTTCTTT. Protein product: CASSLLGDTEAFF. The genes are TRBV27 and TRBJ1-1, with TRBD1 as a possible D gene (5 bases). This CDR3 region has 13 residues. Germline CDR1 is MNHEY and CDR2 is SMNVEV (reference sequence). V shed 1 base and J shed 3 bases, with 6 bases lying between them.

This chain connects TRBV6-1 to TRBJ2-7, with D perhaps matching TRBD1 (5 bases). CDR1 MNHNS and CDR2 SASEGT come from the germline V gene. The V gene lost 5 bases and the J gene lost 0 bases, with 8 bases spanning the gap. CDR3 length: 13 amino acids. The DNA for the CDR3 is TGTGCCAGCAGTACGACAGTCTCCTACGAGCAGTACTTC. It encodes CASSTTVSYEQYF.

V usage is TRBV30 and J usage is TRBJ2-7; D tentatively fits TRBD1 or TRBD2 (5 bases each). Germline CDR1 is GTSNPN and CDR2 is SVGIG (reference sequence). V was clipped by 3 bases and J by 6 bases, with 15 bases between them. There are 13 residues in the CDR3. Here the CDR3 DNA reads TGTGCCTGGAGAACGGGGCTGGGCCCCGAGCAGTACTTC. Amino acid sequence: CAWRTGLGPEQYF.

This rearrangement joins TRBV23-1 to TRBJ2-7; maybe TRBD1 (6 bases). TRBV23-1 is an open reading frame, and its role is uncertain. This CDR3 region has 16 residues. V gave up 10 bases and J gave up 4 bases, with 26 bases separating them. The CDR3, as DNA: TGCGCCATCCTGCCGGACAGAGAGAAGGTCGTGTACGAGCAGTACTTC. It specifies CAILPDREKVVYEQYF.

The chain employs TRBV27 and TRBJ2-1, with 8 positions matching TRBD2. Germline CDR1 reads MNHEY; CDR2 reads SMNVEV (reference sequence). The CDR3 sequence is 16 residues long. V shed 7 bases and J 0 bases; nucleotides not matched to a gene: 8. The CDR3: CASTGAGGFSYNEQFF. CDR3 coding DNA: TGTGCCAGCACCGGGGCGGGAGGTTTCTCCTACAATGAGCAGTTCTTC.

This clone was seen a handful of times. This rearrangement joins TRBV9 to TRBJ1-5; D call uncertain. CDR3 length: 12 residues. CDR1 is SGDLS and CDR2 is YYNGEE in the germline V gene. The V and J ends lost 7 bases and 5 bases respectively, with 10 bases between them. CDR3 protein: CASGESDQPQHF. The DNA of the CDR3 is TGTGCCAGCGGGGAGAGCGATCAGCCCCAGCATTTT.

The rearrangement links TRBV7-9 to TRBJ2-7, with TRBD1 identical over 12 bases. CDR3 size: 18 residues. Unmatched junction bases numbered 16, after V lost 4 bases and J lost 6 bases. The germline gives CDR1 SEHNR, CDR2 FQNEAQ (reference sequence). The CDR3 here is CASSSLGPGQGALIEQYF. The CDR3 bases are TGTGCCAGCAGCTCCCTAGGTCCGGGACAGGGGGCTCTTATCGAGCAGTACTTC.

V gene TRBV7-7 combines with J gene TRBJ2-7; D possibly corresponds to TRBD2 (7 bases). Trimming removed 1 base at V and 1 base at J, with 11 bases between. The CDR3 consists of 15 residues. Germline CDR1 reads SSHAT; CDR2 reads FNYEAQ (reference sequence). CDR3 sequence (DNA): TGTGCCAGCAGCTTAGGGGAGGGGGGATCCTACGAGCAGTACTTC. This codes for CASSLGEGGSYEQYF.

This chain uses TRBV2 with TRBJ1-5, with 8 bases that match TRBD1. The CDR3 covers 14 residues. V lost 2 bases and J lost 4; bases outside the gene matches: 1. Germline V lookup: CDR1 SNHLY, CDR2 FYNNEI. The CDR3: CASSEWTGNQPQHF. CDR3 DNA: TGTGCCAGCAGTGAATGGACAGGGAATCAGCCCCAGCATTTT.

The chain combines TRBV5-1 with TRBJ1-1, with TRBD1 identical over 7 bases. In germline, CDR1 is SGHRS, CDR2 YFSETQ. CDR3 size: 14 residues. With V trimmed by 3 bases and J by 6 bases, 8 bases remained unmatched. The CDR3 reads CASSSAGGYAEAFF. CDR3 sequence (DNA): TGCGCCAGCAGCTCCGCAGGGGGTTACGCTGAAGCTTTCTTT.

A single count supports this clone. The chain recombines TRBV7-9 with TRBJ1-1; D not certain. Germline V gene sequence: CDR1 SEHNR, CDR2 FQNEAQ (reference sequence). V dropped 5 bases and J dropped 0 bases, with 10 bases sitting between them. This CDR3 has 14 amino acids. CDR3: CASSPWVLNTEAFF. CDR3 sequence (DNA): TGTGCCAGCAGCCCATGGGTTTTGAACACTGAAGCTTTCTTT.

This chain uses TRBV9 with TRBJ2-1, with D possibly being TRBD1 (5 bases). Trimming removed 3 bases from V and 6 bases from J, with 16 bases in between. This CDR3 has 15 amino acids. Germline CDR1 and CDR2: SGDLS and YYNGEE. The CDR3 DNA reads TGTGCCAGCAGCGGGGGCAGGGTCCCCCTCAATGAGCAGTTCTTC. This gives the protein CASSGGRVPLNEQFF.

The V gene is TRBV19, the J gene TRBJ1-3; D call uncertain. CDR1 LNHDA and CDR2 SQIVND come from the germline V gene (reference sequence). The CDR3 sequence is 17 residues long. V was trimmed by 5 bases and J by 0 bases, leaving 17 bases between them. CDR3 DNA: TGTGCCAGTAGTCCCAACCCCGGATGGACCTCTGGAAACACCATATATTTT. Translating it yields CASSPNPGWTSGNTIYF.